These T cell receptor beta chains were read from a single sample in a study of shared clonotypes between healthy human individuals. Only in-frame clones appear in the TCRdb table, and some are missing; sequencing was by immunoSEQ multiplex PCR. The repertoire has 850,000 to 1,200,000 clones, 65% to 80% of them found once; the top ten carry 1.4%. The sequenced material came from memory CD4+ T cells sorted from blood. The receptors shown here come from a man aged 18-30 years in good health. The CDR3 runs from the conserved cysteine through the conserved F or W. The D gene is left open where the match is weak. Only part of the rows carry a size: once, few, many, or a class if the clone is expanded.

TRBV6-5	few	TRBJ2-6	NA	TGTGCCAGCAGGGCCTCTGGGGCCAACGTCCTGACTTTC	CASRASGANVLTF
TRBV7-9	NA	TRBJ1-3	NA	TGTGCCAGCAGCTTACGAGGCACCATATATTTT	CASSLRGTIYF
TRBV6-6	NA	TRBJ1-2	NA	TGTGCCAGCAGTTACGCGGACAGTTTCTATGGCTACACCTTC	CASSYADSFYGYTF
TRBV10-3	NA	TRBJ2-2	NA	TGTGCCGCGAAAGGGACGGTCAACACCGGGGAGCTGTTTTTT	CAAKGTVNTGELFF
TRBV5-1	NA	TRBJ1-2	NA	TGCGCCAGCAGCCCCGGACAGTCGTTTAACTATGGCTACACCTTC	CASSPGQSFNYGYTF
TRBV2	NA	TRBJ2-3	NA	TGTGCCAGCAAAGACAGTCCCACAGATACGCAGTATTTT	CASKDSPTDTQYF
TRBV5-1	NA	TRBJ2-3	NA	TGCGCCAGCAGCTTGGGACGGGGCCCTAGCACAGATACGCAGTATTTT	CASSLGRGPSTDTQYF
TRBV10-3	NA	TRBJ1-1	TRBD1	TGTGCCATCAGTGGGGGGACAGCGAACACTGAAGCTTTCTTT	CAISGGTANTEAFF
TRBV19	once	TRBJ2-5	TRBD2	TGTGCCAGTACCCGTAACTTTGGACTAGCGACTTCGCAAGAGACCCAGTACTTC	CASTRNFGLATSQETQYF
TRBV7-2	NA	TRBJ1-4	NA	TGTGCCAGCAGCCGTCAGACCCAAGCCGGGGAAAAACTGTTTTTT	CASSRQTQAGEKLFF
TRBV7-8	once	TRBJ1-5	NA	TGTGCCAGCAGCTTAGGGGGCCAGGGAGGCAGTCAGCCCCAGCATTTT	CASSLGGQGGSQPQHF
TRBV4-1	NA	TRBJ1-1	NA	TGCGCCAGCAGCCAAGATCAGGGCAGGGCTGAAGCTTTCTTT	CASSQDQGRAEAFF
TRBV2	NA	TRBJ1-1	NA	TGTGCCAGCAGTGATAGTACAGCTCAAATGAACACTGAAGCTTTCTTT	CASSDSTAQMNTEAFF
TRBV6-1	NA	TRBJ1-1	NA	TGTGCCAGCACCCCCGGGGGGGGCGGCACTGAAGCTTTCTTT	CASTPGGGGTEAFF
TRBV19	NA	TRBJ1-2	TRBD1	TGTGCCAGTAGTTCCAGACAGGGACTCGGCTACACCTTC	CASSSRQGLGYTF
TRBV14	few	TRBJ2-2	NA	TGTGCCAGCAGCCAAGGATCCCTGCACACCGGGGAGCTGTTTTTT	CASSQGSLHTGELFF
TRBV12-5	few	TRBJ1-1	NA	TGTGCTAGTCGTGTCCAGGGCGGGGCCACTGAAGCTTTCTTT	CASRVQGGATEAFF
TRBV5-1	NA	TRBJ1-1	TRBD1	TGCGCCAGCTTGGGACAGCATAACACTGAAGCTTTCTTT	CASLGQHNTEAFF
TRBV5-6	few	TRBJ1-1	TRBD1	TGTGCCAGCAGCCTATGGGACAGAAGTCTCAACACTGAAGCTTTCTTT	CASSLWDRSLNTEAFF
TRBV5-1	NA	TRBJ2-1	TRBD2	TGCGCCAGCAGCCCGGGCGGGACTAGCGGGATTGAGCAGTTCTTC	CASSPGGTSGIEQFF
TRBV10-3	once	TRBJ2-3	TRBD2	TGTGCCTCTTTAGCGGGAGTTGGCACAGATACGCAGTATTTT	CASLAGVGTDTQYF
TRBV7-3	NA	TRBJ2-2	TRBD1	TGTGCCAGCAGCAAACCCGGACAGGGGGGACCAAACACCGGGGAGCTGTTTTTT	CASSKPGQGGPNTGELFF
TRBV6-1	once	TRBJ1-2	TRBD1	TGTGCCAGCACAGACAGGGGAGTCTATGGCTACACCTTC	CASTDRGVYGYTF
TRBV27	NA	TRBJ1-4	NA	TGTGCCAGCAGTCCCCTCCGACGGATTGAAAAACTGTTTTTT	CASSPLRRIEKLFF
TRBV14	medium-sized	TRBJ1-1	NA	TGTGCCAGCAGCCAAGGTCCGGTGAACACTGAAGCTTTCTTT	CASSQGPVNTEAFF
TRBV10-3	NA	TRBJ1-4	NA	TGTGCCATCAGTGAGAAGGGTTTTAATGAAAAACTGTTTTTT	CAISEKGFNEKLFF
TRBV10-3	NA	TRBJ1-2	NA	TGTGCCATCAGTGAGTGGTCCAGTGGCTACACCTTC	CAISEWSSGYTF
TRBV7-9	many	TRBJ2-4	TRBD1	TGTGCCAGCAGCTCCAGGGGGCCGGACATTCAGTACTTC	CASSSRGPDIQYF
TRBV6-1	NA	TRBJ1-6	TRBD1	TGTGCCAGCAGTTCAGACAGGGGAGGGAGACCCCTCCACTTT	CASSSDRGGRPLHF
TRBV2	NA	TRBJ2-7	NA	TGTGCCAGCAGTCCCGGGACGCAATACGAGCAGTACTTC	CASSPGTQYEQYF
TRBV20-1	few	TRBJ2-5	NA	TGCAGTGCCGGGGAAGCGGCTCAGTACTTC	CSAGEAAQYF
TRBV6-1	NA	TRBJ1-2	TRBD1	TGTGCCAGCAGTGAAAGACAGGGGGGTAACTATGGCTACACCTTC	CASSERQGGNYGYTF
TRBV30	NA	TRBJ1-5	NA	TGTGCCTGGAGCCGTCGGGACAATCAGCCCCAGCATTTT	CAWSRRDNQPQHF
TRBV5-8	NA	TRBJ2-7	TRBD1	TGTGCCAGCAGCCGGGGACAGGGGGCCGACGAGCAGTACTTC	CASSRGQGADEQYF
TRBV18	NA	TRBJ2-4	NA	TGTGCCAGCTCGACACAGGGAGCGGACATTCAGTACTTC	CASSTQGADIQYF
TRBV5-1	NA	TRBJ2-2	NA	TGCGCCAGCAAGGTTACTCTTCCAAACACCGGGGAGCTGTTTTTT	CASKVTLPNTGELFF
TRBV28	NA	TRBJ1-2	NA	TGTGCCAGCAGTCCGGAGCTGACAGTCTATGGCTACACCTTC	CASSPELTVYGYTF
TRBV6-6	NA	TRBJ2-7	NA	TGTGCCAGCAGTCTCGGTACAGGGAATCACGAGCAGTACTTC	CASSLGTGNHEQYF
TRBV6-1	NA	TRBJ2-7	TRBD2	TGTGCCACCTTTCTGCGGGGGGGATACGAGCAGTACTTC	CATFLRGGYEQYF
TRBV13	few	TRBJ1-6	NA	TGTGCCAGCAGCTTAAGGGGTGTCCTCCACTTT	CASSLRGVLHF
TRBV30	few	TRBJ2-7	TRBD1	TGTGCCTGGAGTGTACAGGGGGTCGAGCAGTACTTC	CAWSVQGVEQYF
TRBV7-8	NA	TRBJ1-2	NA	TGTGCCAGCAGAAAGACACCAGCTAACTATGGCTACACCTTC	CASRKTPANYGYTF
TRBV6-5	NA	TRBJ2-7	NA	TGTGCCACCCGACCGGGACGGCTCTTGTCCTACGAGCAGTACTTC	CATRPGRLLSYEQYF
TRBV6-1	once	TRBJ2-7	NA	TGTGCCAGCAAAAGAGGGTCGACTTACGAGCAGTACTTC	CASKRGSTYEQYF
TRBV2	few	TRBJ1-5	NA	TGTGCCAGTTCCCCGGGACAAGGACAGCCCCAGCATTTT	CASSPGQGQPQHF
TRBV2	NA	TRBJ2-1	NA	TGTGCCAGCAGTCCCCCCCCCTCGTCCTACAATGAGCAGTTCTTC	CASSPPPSSYNEQFF
TRBV28	NA	TRBJ2-7	NA	TGTGCCAGCAGTTTTCAGGGCAGCAACGAGCAGTACTTC	CASSFQGSNEQYF
TRBV5-1	NA	TRBJ2-3	TRBD1	TGCGCCAGCAGCTCCGGGACAGGGGGAGCAGATACGCAGTATTTT	CASSSGTGGADTQYF
TRBV18	NA	TRBJ1-4	NA	TGTGCCAGCTCGGCTGGGACGACTAATGAAAAACTGTTTTTT	CASSAGTTNEKLFF
TRBV7-9	NA	TRBJ1-2	NA	TGTGCCAGCAGCCCGAACACAGAGTATGGCTACACCTTC	CASSPNTEYGYTF